These 28 T cell receptor beta chains share one sample of origin, sequenced in a study of blood T cells in healthy people across ages. Using a J-beta primer mix together with a sample-barcoded 5' primer, a second PCR was run for about 6 to 12 cycles. One entry per CDR3 protein, called by TCRdb with MiXCR from the 5' RACE reads. Here the sample spans roughly 800,000 distinct CDR3 sequences, 58% being singletons. Material: blood. All receptors derive from a man younger than 45 in good health.

This chain joins TRBV5-1 and TRBJ2-1; TRBD2 matches 8 bases. The germline CDR1 and CDR2 sequences are SGHRS and YFSETQ. The CDR3 is made up of 17 amino acids. The trim removed 4 bases at V and 0 bases at J, leaving 9 bases unmatched. The DNA of the CDR3 is TGCGCCAGCAGCAAGACACTAGCGGTAAGCTCCTACAATGAGCAGTTCTTC. It specifies CASSKTLAVSSYNEQFF.

This clonotype showed up just a few times. The chain carries TRBV10-3 and TRBJ2-7, with D possibly TRBD2 on 6 matching bases. There are 15 residues in the CDR3. CDR1 and CDR2 (germline): ENHRY, SYGVKD. Deletions cut 0 bases from V and 3 bases from J, with 12 bases between. CDR3 region: CAISESDAGFYEQYF. For the CDR3, the DNA is TGTGCCATCAGTGAGTCCGACGCGGGATTCTACGAGCAGTACTTC.

This clonotype has a handful of counts. V and J are TRBV10-3 and TRBJ2-7; TRBD1 matches at 7 bases. V lost 4 bases to trimming and J lost 3 bases; unmatched junction nucleotides: 6. CDR3 length equals 14 residues. CDR1 and CDR2 (germline): ENHRY, SYGVKD. The DNA of the CDR3 is TGTGCCATCAGTGCGACAGGGAGAGGCTACGAGCAGTACTTC. Residues: CAISATGRGYEQYF.

The chain uses TRBV9 and TRBJ2-1; 7 positions match TRBD2. The ends lost 0 bases at V and 10 bases at J; junction bases unmatched: 7. Germline CDR1 reads SGDLS; CDR2 reads YYNGEE. This CDR3 has 14 residues. The chain's CDR3 is CASSVGGGPREQFF. As DNA, the CDR3 is TGTGCCAGCAGCGTAGGGGGAGGGCCCCGCGAGCAGTTCTTC.

The chain joins TRBV20-1 to TRBJ2-7, with D perhaps TRBD1 (6 bases). CDR3 length equals 13 residues. Trimming removed 6 bases at V and 4 bases at J, with 16 bases between. The germline V gene encodes CDR1 DFQATT and CDR2 SNEGSKA (reference sequence). CDR3 DNA sequence: TGCAGTGCGGACCGGGACATGAATTACGAGCAGTACTTC. It translates to CSADRDMNYEQYF.

The rearrangement links TRBV9 to TRBJ2-1, with D perhaps given as TRBD1 or TRBD2 (5 bases each). Germline V gene lookup returns CDR1 SGDLS and CDR2 YYNGEE. The CDR3 covers 13 residues. The V end lost 3 bases, the J end lost 8 bases, and 12 bases lay between the germline ends. The CDR3 DNA follows: TGTGCCAGCAGCGCTGCTAGGGGAGATGAGCAGTTCTTC. Protein product: CASSAARGDEQFF.

The chain employs TRBV3-1 and TRBJ2-4; the match to TRBD2 covers 12 bases. There are 16 residues in the CDR3. Germline values: CDR1 LGHDT, CDR2 YNNKEL (reference sequence). V shed 4 bases, J shed 6 bases, and the junction held 7 bases outside the gene matches. This chain's CDR3 is CASSRILAGGRNIQYF. DNA of the CDR3: TGTGCCAGCAGCCGCATACTAGCGGGAGGTAGAAACATTCAGTACTTC.

The chain recombines TRBV27 with TRBJ2-2, with 10 bases lining up with TRBD2. Germline trimming cut 1 base from V and 4 bases from J; bases unmatched to any gene: 9. This CDR3 region has 18 residues. Germline assignment: CDR1 MNHEY and CDR2 SMNVEV (reference sequence). CDR3 in amino acids: CASSLFPSGSEGTGELFF. CDR3 nucleotides: TGTGCCAGCAGTTTATTTCCTAGCGGGAGCGAGGGCACCGGGGAGCTGTTTTTT.

The chain is built from TRBV20-1 and TRBJ2-4, with no clear D. The V end was cut by 0 bases, the J end by 9 bases, with 15 bases between. This CDR3 has 14 residues. Germline V gives CDR1 DFQATT, CDR2 SNEGSKA (reference sequence). This CDR3 reads CSARDPRSKGIQYF. CDR3 in DNA: TGCAGTGCTAGAGATCCGCGTAGTAAGGGCATTCAGTACTTC.

The rearrangement links TRBV6-6 to TRBJ1-2, with a possible D match to TRBD1 (5 bases). CDR3 length: 17 residues. CDR1 and CDR2 from the germline V gene are MNHNY and SVGAGI (reference sequence). V gave up 0 bases and J gave up 1 base, with 15 bases separating them. In nucleotides, the CDR3 is TGTGCCAGCAGTTACTCGACGGGACGGATACATAACTATGGCTACACCTTC. Translated: CASSYSTGRIHNYGYTF.

This clonotype was seen more than once but under ten times. The chain couples TRBV20-1 to TRBJ2-7; a weak D match, TRBD1 (5 bases). Trimming removed 4 bases from V and 4 bases from J, with 11 bases in between. The CDR3 runs to 12 residues. Germline CDR1 reads DFQATT; CDR2 reads SNEGSKA (reference sequence). The CDR3 nucleotides read TGCAGTGCTACTCCAGGGTCGTACGAGCAGTACTTC. Protein: CSATPGSYEQYF.

The rearrangement joins TRBV29-1 to TRBJ2-2; 7 bases fit TRBD1. CDR1 SQVTM and CDR2 ANQGSEA come from the germline V gene. V lost 7 bases and J lost 0; bases outside the gene matches: 2. CDR3 length: 13 amino acids. The CDR3 is CSAGTANTGELFF. In DNA, the CDR3 is TGCAGCGCCGGGACAGCGAACACCGGGGAGCTGTTTTTT.

The chain links TRBV11-2 to TRBJ1-6; D gene unclear. CDR1 is SGHAT, CDR2 FQNNGV, per germline. The CDR3 sequence is 14 residues long. Trimming took 1 base from V and 6 from J, leaving 7 bases between them. The CDR3 nucleotides are TGTGCCAGCAGCTTAGTTGCAATTAATTCACCCCTCCACTTT. The encoded protein is CASSLVAINSPLHF.

This chain connects TRBV27 to TRBJ1-2, with 9 bases aligning to TRBD1. V dropped 6 bases and J dropped 4; count of bases not matched to a gene: 6. Germline assignment: CDR1 MNHEY and CDR2 SMNVEV (reference sequence). CDR3 length equals 14 residues. The CDR3 sequence: CASSHGQGSYGYTF. The CDR3 DNA reads as TGTGCCAGCAGCCATGGACAGGGGAGCTATGGCTACACCTTC.

This sequence joins TRBV4-1 and TRBJ2-1; unclear D gene. The V and J ends lost 0 bases and 9 bases respectively, with 12 bases between them. This CDR3 spans 14 amino acids. Germline CDR1 MGHRA, CDR2 YSYEKL. This CDR3 reads CASSQEHGAIEQFF. The CDR3 region has the DNA TGCGCCAGCAGCCAAGAACACGGAGCGATTGAGCAGTTCTTC.

This sequence joins TRBV4-1 and TRBJ2-1; TRBD2 might be the D (5 bases). Trimming left V 1 base short and J 3 bases short, with 10 bases between. The CDR3 extends over 15 amino acids. Germline assignment: CDR1 MGHRA and CDR2 YSYEKL. CDR3 coding DNA: TGCGCCAGCAGCCAAGCTCAGGACTTCTACAATGAGCAGTTCTTC. This gives the protein CASSQAQDFYNEQFF.

This clonotype was observed once. This rearrangement joins TRBV12-3 or TRBV12-4 to TRBJ2-7; TRBD1 matches at 8 bases. CDR3 length: 16 residues. V was pared by 5 bases and J by 0 bases, with 9 bases of the junction left unmatched. This chain's CDR3 is CASSPGDRTNSYEQYF. CDR3 DNA sequence: TGTGCCAGCAGTCCAGGGGACAGGACCAACTCCTACGAGCAGTACTTC.

The V call is TRBV25-1, the J call TRBJ1-2; weak D call: TRBD1 (5 bases). Trimming removed 4 bases from V and 4 bases from J, with 10 bases in between. Germline V gene data show CDR1 as MGHDK and CDR2 as SYGVNS. The CDR3 has 13 residues. The CDR3: CASSATGAYGYTF. The DNA of the CDR3 is TGTGCCAGCAGTGCCACAGGAGCCTATGGCTACACCTTC.

This chain links TRBV6-5 with TRBJ2-1; D uncertain. The CDR3 is 13 amino acids. The V end lost 0 bases, the J end lost 13 bases, and 13 bases lay between the germline ends. The germline CDR1 and CDR2 sequences are MNHEY and SVGAGI. CDR3 loop: CASSYSERKNQFF. The DNA for the CDR3 is TGTGCCAGCAGTTACTCGGAACGAAAGAACCAGTTCTTC.

The rearrangement uses TRBV7-9 and TRBJ2-5, with TRBD1 as a possible D gene (6 bases). The ends were cut back, 3 bases at V and 2 bases at J, with 16 bases in the middle. CDR1 and CDR2 from the germline V gene are SEHNR and FQNEAQ (reference sequence). The CDR3 consists of 16 residues. CDR3 coding DNA: TGTGCCAGCAGCTTTGGTACAAGTACAGGGCAAGAGACCCAGTACTTC. Its translation: CASSFGTSTGQETQYF.

This clonotype came up a few times. The chain combines TRBV7-6 with TRBJ1-2, with D uncertain. The CDR3 covers 16 residues. Germline V lookup: CDR1 SGHVS, CDR2 FNYEAQ. V lost 0 bases, J lost 7 bases, and 18 bases lay in between. The CDR3 DNA follows: TGTGCCAGCAGCTTAGCCAACCTACCCGGCGAGGGTGGCTACACCTTC. The encoded protein is CASSLANLPGEGGYTF. Full variable domain (remainder filled in from reference TRBV7-6 and TRBJ1-2): GAGVSQSPRYKVTKRGQDVALRCDPISGHVSLYWYRQALGQGPEFLTYFNYEAQQDKSGLPNDRFSAERPEGSISTLTIQRTEQRDSAMYRCASSLANLPGEGGYTFGSGTRLTVV.

This clonotype was observed many times. This chain joins TRBV3-1 and TRBJ2-5; a weak D match, TRBD2 (6 bases). The ends were cut back, 3 bases at V and 4 bases at J, with 12 bases in the middle. In germline, CDR1 is LGHDT, CDR2 YNNKEL (reference sequence). The CDR3 spans 14 residues. This CDR3 reads CASSQSGQGETQYF. The CDR3 DNA reads as TGTGCCAGCAGCCAGAGCGGGCAGGGAGAGACCCAGTACTTC.

The J gene is TRBJ2-7, the V gene TRBV3-1; D may be TRBD1 (5 bases). Trimming stripped 0 bases from V and 3 bases from J, with 9 bases between. CDR3 length: 14 amino acids. From germline, CDR1 is LGHDT and CDR2 YNNKEL (reference sequence). The CDR3 DNA reads as TGTGCCAGCAGCCAAGAAGCAGGGTACTACGAGCAGTACTTC. The encoded protein is CASSQEAGYYEQYF.

This chain links TRBV29-1 with TRBJ1-2, with D perhaps matching TRBD1 (5 bases). The CDR3 spans 12 residues. Looked up from germline, CDR1 is SQVTM and CDR2 is ANQGSEA. V was clipped by 5 bases and J by 3 bases, with 10 bases between them. For the CDR3, the DNA is TGCAGCGTTTATGACAGTGACTATGGCTACACCTTC. Its protein product is CSVYDSDYGYTF.

The CDR3 DNA sequence: TGCGCCAGCAGCTTCGGTTACTCCACAGATACGCAGTATTTT. Translation: CASSFGYSTDTQYF. This chain links TRBV5-1 with TRBJ2-3; D not resolved. V was cut by 2 bases and J by 2 bases, with 9 bases left in between. Germline V gives CDR1 SGHRS, CDR2 YFSETQ. The CDR3 is made up of 14 amino acids. The complete variable domain, with remaining parts taken from reference TRBV5-1 and TRBJ2-3, reads KAGVTQTPRYLIKTRGQQVTLSCSPISGHRSVSWYQQTPGQGLQFLFEYFSETQRNKGNFPGRFSGRQFSNSRSEMNVSTLELGDSALYLCASSFGYSTDTQYFGPGTRLTVL.

The chain is built from TRBV20-1 and TRBJ2-3, with D possibly TRBD2 on 5 matching bases. Germline CDR1 DFQATT, CDR2 SNEGSKA (reference sequence). This CDR3 region has 11 residues. Trimming left V 6 bases short and J 11 bases short, with 15 bases between. This CDR3 is CSALTRELQYF. In nucleotides, the CDR3 is TGCAGTGCACTTACTCGGGAACTGCAGTATTTT.

The rearrangement joins TRBV29-1 to TRBJ2-5, with D possibly TRBD1 on 6 matching bases. V lost 7 bases to trimming and J lost 5 bases, with 14 bases between them. Germline V lookup: CDR1 SQVTM, CDR2 ANQGSEA. There are 12 residues in the CDR3. This CDR3 reads CSADGQLETQYF. The CDR3 DNA follows: TGCAGCGCTGACGGACAGCTGGAGACCCAGTACTTC.

The J gene is TRBJ2-3, the V gene TRBV12-3 or TRBV12-4; tentatively, D is TRBD1 (5 bases). The CDR3 loop spans 14 amino acids. V dropped 6 bases and J dropped 3 bases, with 13 bases sitting between them. The CDR3 DNA sequence: TGTGCCAGCAGCCATGGGGCCGGGACAGATACGCAGTATTTT. This gives the protein CASSHGAGTDTQYF.